This T cell receptor beta chain originates from a study of T cells in tuberculosis (dated by TCRdb to 2016 to 2019). In the study overall: In the study, CD1B tetramers and high-throughput TCR immunosequencing were combined to characterize T cells specific for the mycobacterial lipid antigen glucose monomycolate (GMM). With approximately ten people per group, a South African clinical cohort compared IGRA-negative adolescents, IGRA-positive adolescents with latent tuberculosis, and adults with active tuberculosis. Broad study findings and their caveats: Active tuberculosis TCR-alpha repertoires showed smaller mean NN-distances to GMM-specific TCRs than IGRA-negative controls, suggesting clonal expansion of these TCRs. The smaller NN-distances in active tuberculosis patients were driven in part by shorter CDR3-alpha lengths, while the difference seen for TCR-beta was not statistically significant. An accuracy of 87% (AUROC about 0.91) was reached by a classifier using the diverse GMM-specific repertoire, compared with 70% accuracy when GEM motif frequencies were used. Clinical samples were chosen by availability of cryopreserved specimens, and active tuberculosis cases were adults while controls were adolescents.

At study entry, a tuberculin skin test and the QuantiFERON-TB GOLD In-Tube IGRA were used to screen adolescents for latent tuberculosis infection. Immunosequencing was performed on unsorted cryopreserved PBMC and covered 100,000 or so T cells per clinical donor on average. Eleven high schools in the Worcester region of the Western Cape, South Africa, served as enrollment sites for adolescents aged 12 to 18 years. Around 10 adolescents infected with M. tuberculosis and roughly 10 uninfected adolescents were chosen and matched for age and sex. For the adolescents, PBMC were isolated by density centrifugation from freshly drawn heparinized blood and then cryopreserved. Trimming takes 4 bases off V and 4 bases off J; junction bases not matched to a gene: 4. The germline V gene (reference sequence) sets CDR1 to SGHNT and CDR2 to YYREEE. The CDR3 goes from the cysteine to the phenylalanine over 15 residues. The sequence is cut down to CDR3 DNA, 45 bases in frame from base 1.

As for this clone: The antigen it recognizes is unknown. No qualities accompany the bases; no much larger clone lies one base away.

TCR libraries were generated with the immunoSEQ multiplex PCR assay, using TCR-beta and/or TCR-alpha/delta assays for each sample. The Illumina high-throughput platform was used to sequence the amplified TCR libraries. For the original study's pipeline: Clustering and dimensionality reduction relied on pairwise TCRdist distances among GMM-specific receptors from T cells that were either sorted ex vivo or expanded in vitro. Each clinical repertoire received a mean NN-distance score, defined as the average TCRdist to the nearest 10% of tetramer-positive reference sequences. GEM TCR motif frequency was calculated as the fraction of unique TCRs that matched known GEM sequences by V/J usage and CDR3 length. Active tuberculosis was classified by linear discriminant analysis with leave-one-out cross-validation, implemented in scikit-learn. In its TCRdb copy, this immuneACCESS table keeps in-frame sequences only and misses some clones. Where compared with another copy, unresolved V genes explain less than half of these, and the others have no known cause. The V and J calls and clone size come from that table; D and trimming were worked out from the DNA. This sample has fewer than 40,000 clones in its table, and 95% to 96% of those were observed once. Over 2% of the sample comes from the top ten.

Recombination connected TRBV5-4 to TRBJ2-2; 10 nucleotides in the junction match TRBD2. Sequencing used PBMCs. The clonotype was recovered from a donor between 10 and 35 years old with latent tuberculosis or without tuberculosis infection. The DNA reads TGTGCCAGCAGCACGGGACTAGCGTCCACCGGGGAGCTGTTTTTT. This sequence encodes CASSTGLASTGELFF. Here the CDR3 is joined to the reference TRBV5-4 and TRBJ2-2 genes, and the full variable domain is: ETGVTQSPTHLIKTRGQQVTLRCSSQSGHNTVSWYQQALGQGPQFIFQYYREEENGRGNFPPRFSGLQFPNYSSELNVNALELDDSALYLCASSTGLASTGELFFGEGSRLTVL.